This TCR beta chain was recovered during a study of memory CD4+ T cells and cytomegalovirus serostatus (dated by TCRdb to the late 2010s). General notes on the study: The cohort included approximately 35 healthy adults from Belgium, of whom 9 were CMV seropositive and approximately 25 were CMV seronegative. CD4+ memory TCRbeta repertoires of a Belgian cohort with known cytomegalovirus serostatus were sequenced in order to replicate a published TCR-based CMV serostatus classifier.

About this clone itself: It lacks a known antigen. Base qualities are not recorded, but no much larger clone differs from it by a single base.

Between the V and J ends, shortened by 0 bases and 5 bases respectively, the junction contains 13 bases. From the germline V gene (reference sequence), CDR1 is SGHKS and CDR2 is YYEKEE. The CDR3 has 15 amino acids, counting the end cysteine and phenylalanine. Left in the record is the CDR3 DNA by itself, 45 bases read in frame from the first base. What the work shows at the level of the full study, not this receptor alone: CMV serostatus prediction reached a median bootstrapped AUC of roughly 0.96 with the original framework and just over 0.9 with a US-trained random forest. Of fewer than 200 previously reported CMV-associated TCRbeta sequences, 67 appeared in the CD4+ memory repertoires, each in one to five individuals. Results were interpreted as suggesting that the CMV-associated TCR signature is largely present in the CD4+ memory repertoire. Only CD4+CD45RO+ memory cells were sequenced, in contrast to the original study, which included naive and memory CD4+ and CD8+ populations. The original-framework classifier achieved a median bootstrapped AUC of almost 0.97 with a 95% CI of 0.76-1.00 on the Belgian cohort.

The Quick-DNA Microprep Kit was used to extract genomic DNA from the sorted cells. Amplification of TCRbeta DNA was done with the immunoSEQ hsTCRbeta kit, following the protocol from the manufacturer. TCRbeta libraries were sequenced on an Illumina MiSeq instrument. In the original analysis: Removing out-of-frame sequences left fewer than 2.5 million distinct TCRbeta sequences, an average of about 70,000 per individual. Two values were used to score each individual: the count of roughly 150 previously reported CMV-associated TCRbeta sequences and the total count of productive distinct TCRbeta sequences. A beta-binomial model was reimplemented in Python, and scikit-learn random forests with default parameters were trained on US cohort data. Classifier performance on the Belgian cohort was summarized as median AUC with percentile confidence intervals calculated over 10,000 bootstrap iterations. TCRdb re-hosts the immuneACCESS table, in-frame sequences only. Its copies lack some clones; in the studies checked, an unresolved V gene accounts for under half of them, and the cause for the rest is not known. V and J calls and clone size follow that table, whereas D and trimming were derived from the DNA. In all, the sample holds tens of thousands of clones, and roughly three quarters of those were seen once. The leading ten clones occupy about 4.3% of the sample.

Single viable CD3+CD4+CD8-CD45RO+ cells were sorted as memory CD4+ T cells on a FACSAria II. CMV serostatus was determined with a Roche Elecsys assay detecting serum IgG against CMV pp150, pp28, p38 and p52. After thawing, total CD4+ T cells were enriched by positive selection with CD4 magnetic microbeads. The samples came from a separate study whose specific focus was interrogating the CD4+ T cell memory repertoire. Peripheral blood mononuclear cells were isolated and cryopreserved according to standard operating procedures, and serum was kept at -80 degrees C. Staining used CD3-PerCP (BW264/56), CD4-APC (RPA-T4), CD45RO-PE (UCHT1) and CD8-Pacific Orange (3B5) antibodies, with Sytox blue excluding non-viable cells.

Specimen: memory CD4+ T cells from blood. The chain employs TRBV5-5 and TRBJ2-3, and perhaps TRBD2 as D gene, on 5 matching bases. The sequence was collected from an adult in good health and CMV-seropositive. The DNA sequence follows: TGTGCCAGCAGCTTGGAGGCTAGCTTTGGAGATACGCAGTATTTT. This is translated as CASSLEASFGDTQYF. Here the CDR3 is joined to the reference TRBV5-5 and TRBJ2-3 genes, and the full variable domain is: DAGVTQSPTHLIKTRGQQVTLRCSPISGHKSVSWYQQVLGQGPQFIFQYYEKEERGRGNFPDRFSARQFPNYSSELNVNALLLGDSALYLCASSLEASFGDTQYFGPGTRLTVL.